The sequence of this T cell receptor beta chain was determined in a study of CD8+CD57+ T cells in acquired aplastic anemia (dated by TCRdb to the late 2010s). About the investigation overall: Extracted DNA from sorted CD4+ and CD8+ cells averaged about 3 ug, ranging from roughly 0.2 to 30 ug. A CD8+CD57+ expansion meant a frequency higher than the mean frequency seen in healthy subjects. The paper as a whole reports these results and caveats: Patients and healthy controls showed no significant difference in CD8+ Simpson's diversity (P=0.060). Around 31 CD8+ CDR3 sequences were shared between patients and controls but appeared highly expressed in patients and within their immunodominant clones.

Profiling of TCR beta VDJ combinations and CDR3 sequences used genomic DNA as the template. An Illumina HiSeq 2000 was the platform used for TCR repertoire sequencing. As for the original processing: Repertoire assessment relied on Simpson's diversity index, CDR3 size and DJ length profiles, and TRBV/TRBJ rearrangement plots. The immunodominant clone was defined as the most abundant DNA sequence in deep sequencing data. CDR3 amino acid sequences were screened for sharing across subjects and compared with published repertoires and the VDJdb database. The public reads were reanalyzed by TCRdb: fastp trimming at Q25, MiXCR alignment, in-frame beta chains only. One record per CDR3 amino acid sequence lists the most common genes and DNA. The V and J calls here are based on TCRdb, not the publication. The sample data list just over 450,000 distinct CDR3 sequences, and 25% to 40% of these were observed just once. 0.82% of the sample comes from the top ten.

Flow cytometry had shown CD8+CD57+ cell expansion in the patients selected for sequencing. Severe acquired aplastic anemia was diagnosed in all patients according to International Study of Aplastic Anemia and Agranulocytosis and Camitta criteria. At the time blood was sampled, none of the patients had received any therapy. The study deep-sequenced TCR repertoires of sorted CD4+ and CD8+ blood T cells from severe aplastic anemia patients and healthy subjects. In the USA, patient enrollment took place under clinicaltrials.gov protocols 00001620, 01623167, 00001397, 00071045, 00081523 and 00961064. Ficoll-Paque density gradient centrifugation was used to isolate peripheral blood mononuclear cells. Before DNA extraction, CD4+ and CD8+ T cells were sorted by FACS or by magnetic beads. This clonotype was seen once. Its antigen remains unidentified. No quality values exist for individual bases; no much larger clone is one base distant. A read on its own is weak evidence.

This receptor was obtained from a human donor with aplastic anemia. The sequenced sample consisted of sorted CD4+, CD8+, or CD8+CD57+ T cells (not recorded which) from PBMCs.

The CDR3 reads as follows: CAMAEGTGELFF. The nucleotide sequence is given as TGTGCCATGGCAGAGGGGACCGGGGAGCTGTTTTTT. This chain joins TRBV10-3 to TRBJ2-2, with a tentative D call of TRBD1 or TRBD2, each matching 5 bases. The germline V gene specifies ENHRY as CDR1 and SYGVKD as CDR2. Relative to germline, V is 9 bases shorter and J is 5 bases shorter, with 10 bases between their ends. The CDR3, cysteine through phenylalanine, is 12 amino acids long. The CDR3 DNA has 36 bases and is translated from base 1.